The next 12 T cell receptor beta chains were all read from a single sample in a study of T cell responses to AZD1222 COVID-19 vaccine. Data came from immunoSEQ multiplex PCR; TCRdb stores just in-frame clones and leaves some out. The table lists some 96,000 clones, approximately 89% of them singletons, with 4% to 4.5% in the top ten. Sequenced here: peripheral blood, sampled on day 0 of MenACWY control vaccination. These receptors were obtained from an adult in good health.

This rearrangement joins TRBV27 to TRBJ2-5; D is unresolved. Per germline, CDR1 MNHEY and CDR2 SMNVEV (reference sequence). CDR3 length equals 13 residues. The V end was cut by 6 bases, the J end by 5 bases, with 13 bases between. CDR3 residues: CASSPKITETQYF. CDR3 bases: TGTGCCAGCAGCCCCAAGATAACCGAGACCCAGTACTTC.

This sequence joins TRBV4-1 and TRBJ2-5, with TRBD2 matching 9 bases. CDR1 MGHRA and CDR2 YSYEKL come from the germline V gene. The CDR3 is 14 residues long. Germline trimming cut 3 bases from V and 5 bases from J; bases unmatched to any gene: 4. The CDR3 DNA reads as TGCGCCAGCAGCCATCCCCTAGCGGGGGAGACCCAGTACTTC. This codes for CASSHPLAGETQYF.

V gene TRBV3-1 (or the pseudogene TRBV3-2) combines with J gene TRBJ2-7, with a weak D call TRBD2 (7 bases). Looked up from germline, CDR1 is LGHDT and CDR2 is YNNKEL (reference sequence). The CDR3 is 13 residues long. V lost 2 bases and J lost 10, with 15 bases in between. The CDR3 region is CASSQRGGSQQYF. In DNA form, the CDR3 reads TGTGCCAGCAGCCAAAGGGGGGGGTCGCAACAGTACTTC.

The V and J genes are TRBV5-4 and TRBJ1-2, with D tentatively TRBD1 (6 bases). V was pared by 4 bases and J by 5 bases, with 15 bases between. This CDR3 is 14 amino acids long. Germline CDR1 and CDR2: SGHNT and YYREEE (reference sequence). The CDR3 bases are TGTGCCAGCAGCCCACGGGGGCTTATGTATGGCTACACCTTC. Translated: CASSPRGLMYGYTF.

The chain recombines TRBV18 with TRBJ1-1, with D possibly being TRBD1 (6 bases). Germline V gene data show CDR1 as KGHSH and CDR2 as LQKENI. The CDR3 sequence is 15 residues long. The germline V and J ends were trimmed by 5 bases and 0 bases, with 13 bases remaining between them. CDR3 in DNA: TGTGCCAGCTCAAGTCAGACAGGAATGAACACTGAAGCTTTCTTT. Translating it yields CASSSQTGMNTEAFF.

The CDR3 reads CSVEVGAVDEQYF. The CDR3 DNA reads TGCAGCGTTGAAGTGGGGGCGGTTGACGAGCAGTACTTC. V and J are TRBV29-1 and TRBJ2-7; a possible D gene is TRBD1 (6 bases). The CDR3 spans 13 residues. Trimming left V 1 base short and J 5 bases short, with 12 bases between. Germline lookup yields CDR1 SQVTM and CDR2 ANQGSEA.

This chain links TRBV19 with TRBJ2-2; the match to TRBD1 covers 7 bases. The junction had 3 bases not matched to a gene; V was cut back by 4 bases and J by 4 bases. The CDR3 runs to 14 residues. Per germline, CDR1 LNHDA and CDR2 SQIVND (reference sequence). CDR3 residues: CASSKTGTTGELFF. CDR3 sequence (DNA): TGTGCCAGTAGTAAGACAGGGACCACCGGGGAGCTGTTTTTT.

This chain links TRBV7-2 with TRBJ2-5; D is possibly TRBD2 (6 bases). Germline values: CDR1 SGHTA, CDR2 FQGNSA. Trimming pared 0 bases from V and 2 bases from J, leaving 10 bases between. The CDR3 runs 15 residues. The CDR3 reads CASSLAGGDQETQYF. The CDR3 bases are TGTGCCAGCAGCTTAGCGGGCGGGGATCAAGAGACCCAGTACTTC.

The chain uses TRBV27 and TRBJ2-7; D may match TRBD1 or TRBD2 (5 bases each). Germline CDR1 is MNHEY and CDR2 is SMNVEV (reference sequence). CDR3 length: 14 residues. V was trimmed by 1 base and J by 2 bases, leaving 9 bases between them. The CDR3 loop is CASSLFGGPYEQYF. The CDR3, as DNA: TGTGCCAGCAGTTTATTTGGGGGACCCTACGAGCAGTACTTC.

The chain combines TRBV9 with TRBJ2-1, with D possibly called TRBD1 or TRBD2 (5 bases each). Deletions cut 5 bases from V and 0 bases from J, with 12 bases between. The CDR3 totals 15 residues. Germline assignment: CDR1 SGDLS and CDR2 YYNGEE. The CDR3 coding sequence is TGTGCCAGCAGTGCTTTGGGGGACTCCTACAATGAGCAGTTCTTC. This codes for CASSALGDSYNEQFF.

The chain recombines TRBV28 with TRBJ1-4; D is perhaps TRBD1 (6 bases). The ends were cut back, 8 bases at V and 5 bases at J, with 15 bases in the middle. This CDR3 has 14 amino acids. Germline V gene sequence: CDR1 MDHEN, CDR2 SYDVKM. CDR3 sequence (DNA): TGTGCCAGCCAAAAGGGGGGGATCAATGAAAAACTGTTTTTT. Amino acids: CASQKGGINEKLFF.

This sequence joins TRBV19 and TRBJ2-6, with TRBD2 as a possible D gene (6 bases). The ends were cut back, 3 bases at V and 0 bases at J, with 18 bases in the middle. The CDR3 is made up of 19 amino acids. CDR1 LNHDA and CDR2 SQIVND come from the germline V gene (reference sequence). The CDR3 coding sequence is TGTGCCAGTAGTATCCCGCCGGGAGAGGTTCTCTCTGGGGCCAACGTCCTGACTTTC. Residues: CASSIPPGEVLSGANVLTF.